The TCR beta chain described here comes from a study of neurological immune-mediated disorders (dated by TCRdb to between 2018 and 2021). Turning to the overall study: Among the approximately 34 multiple sclerosis patients, relapsing-remitting MS was present in some 31 and secondary progressive MS was present in 3. The cohort included about 70 subjects: roughly 15 with HAM/TSP, about 35 with multiple sclerosis, and approximately 20 healthy controls. The approximately 110 TCR-beta libraries included longitudinal samples, technical triplicates and paired sorted CD4+ and CD8+ T-cell subsets alongside PBMC samples. Peripheral blood TCR-beta repertoires from patients with HTLV-I-associated myelopathy (HAM/TSP), patients with multiple sclerosis, and healthy controls were compared in the study using UMI-based sequencing. The study at large found these results: In phylogenetic analysis, the repertoires of 18 of 34 MS patients grouped into a cluster of related CDR3 sequences, which suggests a possible signature at the repertoire level. TCR clonal expansion was highest in HAM/TSP patients and lowest in MS patients, with MS patients falling below even healthy controls. No identical CDR3 amino acid sequences were shared among expanded clones across subjects, suggesting private TCR-beta repertoires in all groups. The MS cluster was not associated with any clinical or MRI features, and the authors stated that larger cohorts are needed.

This clonotype has ten or more counts. There is no known antigen for this receptor. Base qualities are missing; no much larger clone stands one base away. The germline V gene supplies CDR1 KGHDR and CDR2 SFDVKD. V is reduced by 3 bases and J by 1 base, leaving a spacing of 11 bases between them. The CDR3 sequence holds 15 residues, the cysteine and phenylalanine included. Only the CDR3 DNA stays, 45 bases, in frame from base 1. cDNA was synthesized by template-switch 5'RACE using a primer carrying a 10-nucleotide random unique molecular identifier by which each TCR transcript was tagged. Every sequencing run yielded over 200 million TCR-beta sequences covering 15-18 subjects. The RNeasy kit was used for extraction of total RNA. TCR-beta VDJ regions were amplified with primers for the TCR constant region and the 5'RACE anchor, using the KAPA Real-time Library Amplification kit. Sample indexes and Illumina adaptors were added in a first PCR, and a second PCR then increased library yield. After Ampure bead purification, the roughly 650 bp TCR product was size-selected on a 2% E-gel SizeSelection system. Before pooling, library quality was assessed on a Bioanalyzer, concentration was determined with Qubit, and library quantification was performed with the Kapa Library Quantification kit. Libraries were sequenced paired-end 2 x 150 bp on an Illumina HiSeq 2500. To increase sequence diversity, about 23-30% phiX was spiked into each library pool. Per the original workflow: Quality-filtered reads were processed with the UMI-based MiGEC pipeline, which removed over 75% of raw TCR sequences during error correction. VDJ genes were aligned to IMGT germline references, and clonotypes were defined by unique CDR3 amino acid sequence plus V-J genes. VDJtools evaluated clonal expansion, Shannon diversity and CDR3 relatedness (CalcPairwiseDistances, ClusterSamples); CLCbio workbench built phylogenetic trees. Expanded clones were defined as having at least 8 unique UMIs, based on coefficient-of-variation modelling across technical triplicates. The raw public data were reprocessed by TCRdb itself: fastp quality trimming at Q25, MiXCR clonotype calling, in-frame beta chains only. Rows are unified per CDR3 protein, each entry keeping the most common DNA and genes. For this entry, the V and J calls and clone size follow TCRdb and not the study's own pipeline. This sample comprises about 89,000 distinct CDR3 sequences, approximately 2.4% of them detected only once. About 1% of the sample comes from the top ten.

Unsorted PBMC libraries were generated from 2 million PBMCs stored in RNAlater at -80 °C until RNA extraction. Multiple sclerosis patients were enrolled in a US clinical protocol evaluating disease progression by magnetic resonance imaging. Peripheral blood underwent Ficoll-Hypaque density gradient centrifugation to isolate PBMCs, which were then cryopreserved in liquid nitrogen. Sequencing was done on a sample of PBMCs. The origin of this receptor is a woman between 25 and 40 years old with multiple sclerosis. The receptor chain draws on TRBV24-1 and TRBJ1-1; the D gene lacks a confident call. The DNA reads as follows: TGTGCCACCAGTGATCCTCAGGCAGGGAACACTGAAGCTTTCTTT. It encodes CATSDPQAGNTEAFF.